This T cell receptor beta chain originates from a study of blood T cell repertoires in COVID-19 (dated by TCRdb to 2020 to 2022). Regarding the study in general: Samples covering the acute and convalescent phases of COVID-19 were provided by collaborators in the United States, Italy and Spain. The material from the prospective study consisted of cDNA or gDNA derived from T cells, B-cell-depleted T cells, or PBMCs. Subjects who had been exposed to COVID-19, were actively infected with it, or had recovered from it provided the deeply sampled blood TCRbeta repertoires that made up the dataset. A freely available public database, intended as a resource for researchers studying the immune response to SARS-CoV-2, is where the repertoires were released. The samples were drawn from the first 160 participants of the ongoing ImmuneRACE study and from roughly 1,300 subjects provided by 6 global collaborators. Nearly every sample came with metadata listing a de-identified subject ID, COVID-19 status, age in years and sex. Where available, HLA class I and class II types were taken from metadata supplied by the sample provider and were not determined by assay-based typing.

The germline V gene sets CDR1 to SGHRS and CDR2 to YFSETQ. From its cysteine to its phenylalanine, the CDR3 spans 13 amino acids. Only the CDR3 region is kept as DNA, spanning 39 bases read in frame from base 1. At the junction V is shortened by 4 bases and J by 5 bases, with 11 bases in between. The immunoSEQ Assay, a bias-controlled multiplex PCR, was used to amplify TCRbeta CDR3 regions from genomic DNA. In the original analysis: Nucleated cell counts per sample were estimated from amplification of reference gene primers within the assay. Sequence reads were collapsed and filtered to measure the absolute abundance of every unique TCRbeta CDR3 rearrangement. For each sample, productive Simpson clonality was calculated as the square root of Simpson's diversity index over productive rearrangements. Not all clones reach the TCRdb copy of this immuneACCESS table, which keeps in-frame sequences only. Checked studies attribute under half of the gap to unresolved V genes and leave the rest unexplained. The D gene and trimming were derived from the DNA, and the V and J assignments and clone size from that table. The sample table shows 250,000 to 400,000 clones, and 75% to 90% are seen once. Roughly 5.2% of the sample belongs to the ten largest clones.

Regarding this clone: Its antigen is currently not known. Within one base of it there is no much larger clone, and no base qualities were kept.

Participants in the prospective study were aged roughly 18 to 89 years, lived in under 30 United States geographic areas, and enrolled through a virtual design. To assign participants to cohorts, the prospective study relied on clinical history that participants themselves reported in a screening survey and a study questionnaire. Recovered participants in ImmuneRACE Cohort 3 were defined as having two consecutive negative NP/OP PCR tests, clearance from a healthcare professional, or resolution of symptoms. In the prospective study, whole blood, serum and a nasopharyngeal or oropharyngeal swab were collected from each participant by mobile phlebotomists. Prospective study participants could optionally give additional blood draws and questionnaires over an approximately two-month period. Prospective study blood samples were shipped either frozen or at room temperature before DNA extraction. The full study reports these points: Clinical and demographic metadata were provided uncurated, with the amount varying by source and participant.

The sequencing sample was made of PBMCs or T cells enriched from blood (not recorded which). The V and J genes are TRBV5-1 and TRBJ2-3; 5 matching bases give a weak D call of TRBD2. The clonotype originates from a man in his fifties or sixties who had recovered from COVID-19. The nucleotides are TGCGCCAGCAGCATCGGGATGGGAGATACGCAGTATTTT. Translated, this is CASSIGMGDTQYF.